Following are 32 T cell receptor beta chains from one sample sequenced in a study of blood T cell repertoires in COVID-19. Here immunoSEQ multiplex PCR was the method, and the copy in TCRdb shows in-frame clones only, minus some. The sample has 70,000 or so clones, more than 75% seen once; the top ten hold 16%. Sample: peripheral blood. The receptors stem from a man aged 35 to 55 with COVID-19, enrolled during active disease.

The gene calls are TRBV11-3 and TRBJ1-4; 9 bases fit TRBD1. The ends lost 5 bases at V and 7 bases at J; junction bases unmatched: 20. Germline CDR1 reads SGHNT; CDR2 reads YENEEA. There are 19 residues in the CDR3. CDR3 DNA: TGTGCCAGCAGCCGACAAGCCGGGACAGGGAACGGATACTCTGAAAAACTGTTTTTT. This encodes CASSRQAGTGNGYSEKLFF.

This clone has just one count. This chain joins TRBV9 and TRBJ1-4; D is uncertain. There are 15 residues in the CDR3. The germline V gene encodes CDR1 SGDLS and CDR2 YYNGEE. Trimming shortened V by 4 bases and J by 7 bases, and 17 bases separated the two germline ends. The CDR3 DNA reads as TGTGCCAGCAGCCCCCGTTCGGGGTGGGTTGAAAAACTGTTTTTT. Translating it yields CASSPRSGWVEKLFF.

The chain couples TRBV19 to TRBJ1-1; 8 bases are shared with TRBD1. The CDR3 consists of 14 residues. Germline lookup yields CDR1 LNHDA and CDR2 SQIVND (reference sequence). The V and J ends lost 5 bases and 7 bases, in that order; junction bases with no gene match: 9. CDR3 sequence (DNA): TGTGCCAGTAGTGTACCCCAGGGGGCGAATGAAGCTTTCTTT. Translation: CASSVPQGANEAFF.

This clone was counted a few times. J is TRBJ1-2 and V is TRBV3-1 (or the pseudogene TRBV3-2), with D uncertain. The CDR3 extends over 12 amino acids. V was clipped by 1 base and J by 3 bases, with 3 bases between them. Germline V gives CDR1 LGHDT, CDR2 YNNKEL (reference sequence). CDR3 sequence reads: CASSQGHYGYTF. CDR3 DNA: TGTGCCAGCAGCCAAGGGCACTATGGCTACACCTTC.

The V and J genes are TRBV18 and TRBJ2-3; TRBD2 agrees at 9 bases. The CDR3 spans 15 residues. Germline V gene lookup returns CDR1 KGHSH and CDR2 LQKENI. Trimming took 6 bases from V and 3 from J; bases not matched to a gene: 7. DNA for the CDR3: TGTGCCAGCTCGCCCCCTAGCGGGGTAACAGATACGCAGTATTTT. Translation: CASSPPSGVTDTQYF. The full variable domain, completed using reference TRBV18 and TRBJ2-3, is NAGVMQNPRHLVRRRGQEARLRCSPMKGHSHVYWYRQLPEEGLKFMVYLQKENIIDESGMPKERFSAEFPKEGPSILRIQQVVRGDSAAYFCASSPPSGVTDTQYFGPGTRLTVL.

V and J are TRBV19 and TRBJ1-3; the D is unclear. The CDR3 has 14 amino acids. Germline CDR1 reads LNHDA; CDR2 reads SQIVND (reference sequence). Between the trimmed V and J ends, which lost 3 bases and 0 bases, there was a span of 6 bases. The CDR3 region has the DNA TGTGCCAGTAGTATTCAGGTCTCTGGAAACACCATATATTTT. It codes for CASSIQVSGNTIYF.

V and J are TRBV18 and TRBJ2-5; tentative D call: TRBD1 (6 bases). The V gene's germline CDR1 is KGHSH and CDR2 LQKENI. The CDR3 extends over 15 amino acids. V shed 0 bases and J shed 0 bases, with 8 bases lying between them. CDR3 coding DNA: TGTGCCAGCTCACCACCGGGGGCGTACCAAGAGACCCAGTACTTC. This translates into CASSPPGAYQETQYF. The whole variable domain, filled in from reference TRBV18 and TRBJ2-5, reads NAGVMQNPRHLVRRRGQEARLRCSPMKGHSHVYWYRQLPEEGLKFMVYLQKENIIDESGMPKERFSAEFPKEGPSILRIQQVVRGDSAAYFCASSPPGAYQETQYFGPGTRLLVL.

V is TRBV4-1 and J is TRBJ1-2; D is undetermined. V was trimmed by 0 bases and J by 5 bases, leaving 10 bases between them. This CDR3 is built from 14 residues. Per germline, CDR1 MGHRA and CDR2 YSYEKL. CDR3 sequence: CASSQDRYAYGYTF. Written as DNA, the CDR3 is TGCGCCAGCAGCCAAGACCGGTACGCTTATGGCTACACCTTC.

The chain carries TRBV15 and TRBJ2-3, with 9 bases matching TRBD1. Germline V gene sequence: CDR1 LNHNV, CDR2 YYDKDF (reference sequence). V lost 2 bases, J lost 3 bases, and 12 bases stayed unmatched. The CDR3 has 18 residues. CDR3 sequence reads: CATSRRTGASGRTDTQYF. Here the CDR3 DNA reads TGTGCCACCAGCAGAAGGACAGGGGCTTCGGGTAGGACAGATACGCAGTATTTT.

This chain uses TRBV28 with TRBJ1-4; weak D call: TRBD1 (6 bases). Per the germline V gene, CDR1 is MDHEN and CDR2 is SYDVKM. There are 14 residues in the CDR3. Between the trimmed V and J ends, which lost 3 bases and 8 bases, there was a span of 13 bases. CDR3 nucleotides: TGTGCCAGCAGTTTGGGCGACAGGACCGAAAAACTGTTTTTT. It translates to CASSLGDRTEKLFF.

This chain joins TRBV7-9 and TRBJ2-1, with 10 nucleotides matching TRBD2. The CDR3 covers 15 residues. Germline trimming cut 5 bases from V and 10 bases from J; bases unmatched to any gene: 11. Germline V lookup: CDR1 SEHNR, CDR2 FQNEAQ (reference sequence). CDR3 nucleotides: TGTGCCAGCAGCGAGGGGACTAGCGCACTTGGGGAGCAGTTCTTC. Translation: CASSEGTSALGEQFF.

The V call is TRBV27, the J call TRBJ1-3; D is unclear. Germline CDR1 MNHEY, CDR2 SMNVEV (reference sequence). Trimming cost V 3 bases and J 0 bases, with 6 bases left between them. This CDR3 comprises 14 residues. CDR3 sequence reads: CASSFSSSGNTIYF. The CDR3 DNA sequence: TGTGCCAGCAGTTTTTCGAGCTCTGGAAACACCATATATTTT.

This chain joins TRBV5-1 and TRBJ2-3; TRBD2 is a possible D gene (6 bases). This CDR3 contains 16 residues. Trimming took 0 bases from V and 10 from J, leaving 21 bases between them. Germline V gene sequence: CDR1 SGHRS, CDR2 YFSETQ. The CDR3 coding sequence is TGCGCCAGCAGCTTGGCCCAGTTAGCGGCCCCGCGGGCGCAGTATTTT. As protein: CASSLAQLAAPRAQYF.

The CDR3 region is CAWSGSSSRETQYF. The CDR3 DNA is TGTGCCTGGAGTGGGAGTAGCAGCCGAGAGACCCAGTACTTC. The rearrangement uses TRBV30 and TRBJ2-5; D not resolved. The CDR3 contains 14 residues. The V gene lost 1 base and the J gene lost 4 bases, with 13 bases spanning the gap. Germline-derived CDR1 and CDR2 are GTSNPN and SVGIG (reference sequence).

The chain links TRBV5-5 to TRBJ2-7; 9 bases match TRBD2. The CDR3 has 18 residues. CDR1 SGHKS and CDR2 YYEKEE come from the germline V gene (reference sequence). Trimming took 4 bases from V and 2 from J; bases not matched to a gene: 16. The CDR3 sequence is CASSPRTSVRLTTYEQYF. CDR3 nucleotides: TGTGCCAGCAGCCCTCGGACTAGCGTTCGGCTTACGACCTACGAGCAGTACTTC.

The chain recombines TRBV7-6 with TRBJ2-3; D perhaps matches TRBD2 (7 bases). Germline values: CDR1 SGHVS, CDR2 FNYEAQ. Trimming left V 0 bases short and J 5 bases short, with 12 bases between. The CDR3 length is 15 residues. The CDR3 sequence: CASSLAGGLGDTQYF. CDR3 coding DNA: TGTGCCAGCAGCTTAGCGGGGGGGCTGGGAGATACGCAGTATTTT. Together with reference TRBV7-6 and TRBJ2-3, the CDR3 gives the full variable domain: GAGVSQSPRYKVTKRGQDVALRCDPISGHVSLYWYRQALGQGPEFLTYFNYEAQQDKSGLPNDRFSAERPEGSISTLTIQRTEQRDSAMYRCASSLAGGLGDTQYFGPGTRLTVL.

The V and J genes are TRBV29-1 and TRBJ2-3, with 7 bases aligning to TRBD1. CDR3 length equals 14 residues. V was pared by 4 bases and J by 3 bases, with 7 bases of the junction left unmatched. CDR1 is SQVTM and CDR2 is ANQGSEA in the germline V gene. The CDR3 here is CSVVGQGVTDTQYF. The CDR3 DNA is TGCAGCGTTGTTGGCCAGGGGGTTACAGATACGCAGTATTTT.

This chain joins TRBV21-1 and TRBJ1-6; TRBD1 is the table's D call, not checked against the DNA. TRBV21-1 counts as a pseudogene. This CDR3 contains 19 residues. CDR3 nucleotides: TGTGCCAGCAGCGTATGGGACAGGAACTCGTGCTCCTATAATTCACCCCTCCACTTT. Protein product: CASSVWDRNSCSYNSPLHF.

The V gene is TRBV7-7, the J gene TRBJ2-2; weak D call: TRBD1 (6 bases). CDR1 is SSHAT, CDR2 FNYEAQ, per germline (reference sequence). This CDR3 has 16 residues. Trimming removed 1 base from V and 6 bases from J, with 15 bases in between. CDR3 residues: CASSLVQGSVAGELFF. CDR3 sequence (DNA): TGTGCCAGCAGCTTAGTCCAGGGGTCAGTCGCCGGGGAGCTGTTTTTT.

In nucleotides, the CDR3 is TGCGCCAGCAGTAACAGGGGGGGAGATAATTCACCCCTCCACTTT. Amino acids: CASSNRGGDNSPLHF. The rearrangement joins TRBV10-2 to TRBJ1-6, with TRBD1 identical over 8 bases. The CDR3 length is 15 residues. The V gene's germline CDR1 is WSHSY and CDR2 SAAADI. The V segment lost 5 bases and the J segment 5 bases; nucleotides outside the gene matches: 5.

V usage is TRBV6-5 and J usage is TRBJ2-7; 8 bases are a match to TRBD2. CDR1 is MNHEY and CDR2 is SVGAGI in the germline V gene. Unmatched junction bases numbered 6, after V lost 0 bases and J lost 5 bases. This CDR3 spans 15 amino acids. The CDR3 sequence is CASSYSALAEHEQYF. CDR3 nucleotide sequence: TGTGCCAGCAGTTACTCCGCACTAGCGGAACACGAGCAGTACTTC.

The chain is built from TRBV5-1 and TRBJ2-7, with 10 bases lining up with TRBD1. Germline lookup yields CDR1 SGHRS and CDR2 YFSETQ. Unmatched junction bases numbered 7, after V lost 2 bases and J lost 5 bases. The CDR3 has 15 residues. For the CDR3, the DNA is TGCGCCAGCAGCTTTCTATCGGGACAGGGGAACGAGCAGTACTTC. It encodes CASSFLSGQGNEQYF.

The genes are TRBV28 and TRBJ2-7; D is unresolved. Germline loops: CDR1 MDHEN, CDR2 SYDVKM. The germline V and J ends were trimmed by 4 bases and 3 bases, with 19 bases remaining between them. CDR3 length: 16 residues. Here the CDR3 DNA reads TGTGCCAGCAGTTACTCAGGTACGGTGGCCCTCTACGAGCAGTACTTC. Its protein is CASSYSGTVALYEQYF.

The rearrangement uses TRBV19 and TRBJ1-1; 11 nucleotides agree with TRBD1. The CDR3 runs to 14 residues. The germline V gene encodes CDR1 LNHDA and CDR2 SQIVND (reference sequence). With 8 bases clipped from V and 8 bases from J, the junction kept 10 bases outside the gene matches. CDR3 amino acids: CASVAGQGELEAFF. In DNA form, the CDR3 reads TGTGCCAGTGTTGCGGGACAGGGGGAGCTCGAAGCTTTCTTT.

The CDR3 DNA follows: TGTGCCAGCACCCGGACAGGGGCCTTGGAGCAGTACTTC. This encodes CASTRTGALEQYF. The chain joins TRBV6-5 to TRBJ2-7; TRBD1 aligns across 9 bases. The CDR3 totals 13 residues. Germline loops: CDR1 MNHEY, CDR2 SVGAGI. The J segment lost 7 bases and the V segment lost 7 bases, leaving 8 bases of the junction unmatched.

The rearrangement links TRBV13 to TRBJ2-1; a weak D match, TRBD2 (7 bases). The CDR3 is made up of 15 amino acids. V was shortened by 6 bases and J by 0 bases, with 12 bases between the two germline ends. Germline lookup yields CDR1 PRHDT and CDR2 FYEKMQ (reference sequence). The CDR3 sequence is CASRSRGGSYNEQFF. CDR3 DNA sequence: TGTGCCAGCAGGTCTAGGGGGGGCTCCTACAATGAGCAGTTCTTC.

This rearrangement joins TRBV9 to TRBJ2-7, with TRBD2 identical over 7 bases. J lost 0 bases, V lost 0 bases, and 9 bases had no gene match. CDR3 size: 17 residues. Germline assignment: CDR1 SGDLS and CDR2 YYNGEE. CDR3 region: CASSVDASGINSYEQYF. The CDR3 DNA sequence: TGTGCCAGCAGCGTAGACGCCAGCGGGATAAACTCCTACGAGCAGTACTTC.

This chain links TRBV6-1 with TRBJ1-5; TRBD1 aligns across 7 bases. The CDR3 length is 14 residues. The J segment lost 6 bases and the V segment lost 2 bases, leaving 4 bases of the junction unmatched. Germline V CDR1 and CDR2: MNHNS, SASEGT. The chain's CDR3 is CASSETGVGQPQHF. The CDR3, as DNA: TGTGCCAGCAGTGAAACAGGGGTGGGTCAGCCCCAGCATTTT.

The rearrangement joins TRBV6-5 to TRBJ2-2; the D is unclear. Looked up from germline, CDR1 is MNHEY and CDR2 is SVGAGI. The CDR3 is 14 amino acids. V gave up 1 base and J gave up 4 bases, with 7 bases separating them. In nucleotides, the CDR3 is TGTGCCAGCAGTTACTGGAGAGTCACCGGGGAGCTGTTTTTT. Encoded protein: CASSYWRVTGELFF.

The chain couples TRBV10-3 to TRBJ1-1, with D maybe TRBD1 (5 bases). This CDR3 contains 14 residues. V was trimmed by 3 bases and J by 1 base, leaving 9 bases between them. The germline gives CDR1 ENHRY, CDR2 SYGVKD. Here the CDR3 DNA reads TGTGCCATCAGTGACTGGCAGGGGAACACTGAAGCTTTCTTT. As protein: CAISDWQGNTEAFF.

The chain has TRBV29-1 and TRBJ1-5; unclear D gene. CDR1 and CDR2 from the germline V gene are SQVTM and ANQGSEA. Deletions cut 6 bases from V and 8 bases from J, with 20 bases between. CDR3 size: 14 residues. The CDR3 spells CSVGAGDGSKPQHF. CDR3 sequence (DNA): TGCAGCGTGGGAGCTGGGGATGGTAGCAAGCCCCAGCATTTT.

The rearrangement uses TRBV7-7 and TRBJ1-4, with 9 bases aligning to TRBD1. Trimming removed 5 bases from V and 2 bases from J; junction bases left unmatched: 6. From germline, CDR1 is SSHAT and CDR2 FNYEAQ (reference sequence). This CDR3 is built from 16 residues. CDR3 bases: TGTGCCAGCAGCCCTGGGACAGGGACTACTAATGAAAAACTGTTTTTT. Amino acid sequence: CASSPGTGTTNEKLFF.